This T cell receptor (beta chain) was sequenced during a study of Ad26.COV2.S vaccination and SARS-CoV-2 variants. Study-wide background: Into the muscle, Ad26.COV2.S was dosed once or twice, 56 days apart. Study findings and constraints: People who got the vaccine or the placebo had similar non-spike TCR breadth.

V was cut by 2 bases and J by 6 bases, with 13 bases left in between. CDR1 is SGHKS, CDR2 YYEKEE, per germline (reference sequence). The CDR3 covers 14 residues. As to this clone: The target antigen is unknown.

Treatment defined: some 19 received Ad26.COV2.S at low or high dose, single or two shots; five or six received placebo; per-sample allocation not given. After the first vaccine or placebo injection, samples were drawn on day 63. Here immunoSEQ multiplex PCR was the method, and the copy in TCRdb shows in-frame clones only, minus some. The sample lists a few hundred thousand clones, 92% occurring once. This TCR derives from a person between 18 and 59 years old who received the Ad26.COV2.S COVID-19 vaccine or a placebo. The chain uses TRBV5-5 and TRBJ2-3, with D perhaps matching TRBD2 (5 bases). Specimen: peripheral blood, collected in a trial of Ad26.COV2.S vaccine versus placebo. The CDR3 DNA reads TGTGCCAGCAGCTTTCAGGCCCCGGGGGATACGCAGTATTTT. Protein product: CASSFQAPGDTQYF.